These 18 T cell receptor beta chains came from one sample sequenced in a study of T cells in tuberculosis. The assay was immunoSEQ multiplex PCR, and TCRdb's table has in-frame clones only and misses some. Among 30,000 or so clones listed, 90% were seen once. The sequencing sample was made of PBMCs. The receptors derive from a donor aged 10 to 29 with latent tuberculosis or without tuberculosis infection.

The chain employs TRBV29-1 and TRBJ1-2, with a tentative D call TRBD1 (6 bases). This CDR3 region has 11 residues. Trimming took off 2 bases at V and 9 bases at J, with 10 bases between the two ends. Germline V CDR1 and CDR2: SQVTM, ANQGSEA. CDR3 bases: TGCAGCGTTGAAAGGGACAACAGCTACACCTTC. Its protein product is CSVERDNSYTF.

This clone was observed a single time. This chain joins TRBV2 and TRBJ1-2; the D is unclear. The germline CDR1 and CDR2 sequences are SNHLY and FYNNEI. The CDR3 length is 12 residues. Trimming pared 3 bases from V and 3 bases from J, leaving 5 bases between. The CDR3, as DNA: TGTGCCAGCAGTGATCAGGACTATGGCTACACCTTC. This codes for CASSDQDYGYTF.

The chain uses TRBV6-1 and TRBJ1-6, with a tentative D call TRBD1 (5 bases). Between the trimmed V and J ends, which lost 6 bases and 7 bases, there was a span of 7 bases. Germline V lookup: CDR1 MNHNS, CDR2 SASEGT. The CDR3 is 12 residues long. This chain's CDR3 is CASRQANSPLHF. CDR3 sequence (DNA): TGTGCCAGCAGACAGGCCAATTCACCCCTCCACTTT.

This chain joins TRBV7-6 and TRBJ2-5; D gene uncertain. This CDR3 has 15 residues. From germline, CDR1 is SGHVS and CDR2 FNYEAQ. The V and J ends lost 5 bases and 7 bases respectively, with 20 bases between them. CDR3 amino acids: CASSARVLEAATQYF. In DNA form, the CDR3 reads TGTGCCAGCAGCGCTCGGGTCCTTGAGGCCGCGACCCAGTACTTC.

The rearrangement uses TRBV6-1 and TRBJ2-3; 13 bases align to TRBD2. Germline assignment: CDR1 MNHNS and CDR2 SASEGT. The CDR3 contains 15 residues. With 6 bases clipped from V and 4 bases from J, the junction kept 4 bases outside the gene matches. CDR3 coding DNA: TGTGCCAGCAGCAAACTAGCGGGGGGGCCAGATACGCAGTATTTT. Protein sequence: CASSKLAGGPDTQYF.

This sequence joins TRBV7-6 and TRBJ2-7, with a weak D call TRBD2 (5 bases). CDR1 is SGHVS, CDR2 FNYEAQ, per germline. The V and J ends lost 6 bases and 2 bases respectively, with 11 bases between them. This CDR3 is 13 amino acids long. Here the CDR3 reads CASSSLATYEQYF. The CDR3 coding sequence is TGTGCCAGCAGTTCTCTAGCCACCTACGAGCAGTACTTC.

The J gene is TRBJ2-6, the V gene TRBV7-3, with TRBD1 matching over 9 bases. V shed 4 bases and J 2 bases; nucleotides not matched to a gene: 3. The V gene's germline CDR1 is SGHTA and CDR2 FQGTGA. This CDR3 region has 16 residues. CDR3 in amino acids: CASSSRQGAGANVLTF. The CDR3 DNA follows: TGTGCCAGCAGCTCAAGACAGGGGGCTGGGGCCAACGTCCTGACTTTC.

A single count supports this clone. The V call is TRBV15, the J call TRBJ1-5, with TRBD1 as a possible D gene (5 bases). Germline V gives CDR1 LNHNV, CDR2 YYDKDF (reference sequence). This CDR3 is 17 amino acids long. V lost 4 bases and J 10 bases, leaving 26 bases between the germline ends. Here the CDR3 DNA reads TGTGCCACCAGCACGGCCCGTCAGGGATCCTCCCTATCACCCCAGCATTTT. This sequence encodes CATSTARQGSSLSPQHF.

The V and J genes are TRBV7-3 and TRBJ1-6; D is perhaps TRBD1 (6 bases). The CDR3 is 14 amino acids. Trimming removed 2 bases from V and 9 bases from J, with 11 bases in between. The germline V gene encodes CDR1 SGHTA and CDR2 FQGTGA. DNA of the CDR3: TGTGCCAGCAGCTTATCTTTAGGGGGTTCACCCCTCCACTTT. It translates to CASSLSLGGSPLHF. Supplemented by reference TRBV7-3 and TRBJ1-6, the full variable domain reads GAGVSQTPSNKVTEKGKYVELRCDPISGHTALYWYRQSLGQGPEFLIYFQGTGAADDSGLPNDRFFAVRPEGSVSTLKIQRTERGDSAVYLCASSLSLGGSPLHFGNGTRLTVT.

The chain employs TRBV4-3 and TRBJ1-5; 9 bases are a match to TRBD1. The CDR3 loop spans 14 amino acids. The V segment lost 1 base and the J segment 7 bases; nucleotides outside the gene matches: 2. Germline loops: CDR1 LGHNA, CDR2 YSLEER. CDR3 DNA sequence: TGCGCCAGCAGCCAAGCAACAGGGGGCCAGCCCCAGCATTTT. Encoded protein: CASSQATGGQPQHF.

The V gene is TRBV7-6, the J gene TRBJ2-2, with D perhaps TRBD1 (6 bases). Per germline, CDR1 SGHVS and CDR2 FNYEAQ. The length of the CDR3 is 14 residues. V was shortened by 5 bases and J by 5 bases, with 12 bases between the two germline ends. The CDR3 sequence: CASSPRGFTGELFF. CDR3 nucleotides: TGTGCCAGCAGCCCAAGGGGGTTTACCGGGGAGCTGTTTTTT.

This chain uses TRBV9 with TRBJ1-6; D remains unclear. The V end lost 4 bases, the J end lost 2 bases, and 19 bases lay between the germline ends. Germline CDR1 SGDLS, CDR2 YYNGEE. The CDR3 totals 18 residues. The CDR3 DNA sequence: TGTGCCAGCAGCCCAGGCGAGGGAAGGAAGACCTATAATTCACCCCTCCACTTT. This encodes CASSPGEGRKTYNSPLHF.

On this clone itself: At one end, the junction sequence differs from germline, possibly due to a read error. The chain uses TRBV11-2 and TRBJ1-1, with D possibly TRBD1 on 5 matching bases. CDR1 and CDR2 from the germline V gene are SGHAT and FQNNGV. This CDR3 is built from 14 residues. CDR3 in DNA: TGTGCCAGCAGCCTAGACAGAGGAAGCACTGAAGCTTTCTTT. Its translation is CASSLDRGSTEAFF.

This chain's CDR3 is CASSLKRLGNYGYTF. As DNA, the CDR3 is TGTGCCAGCAGTTTGAAGAGGCTAGGAAACTATGGCTACACCTTC. The chain couples TRBV6-6 to TRBJ1-2; no clear D gene. This CDR3 region has 15 residues. The V end was cut by 4 bases, the J end by 2 bases, with 14 bases between. The V gene's germline CDR1 is MNHNY and CDR2 SVGAGI (reference sequence).

V is TRBV2 and J is TRBJ1-1; 10 bases are shared with TRBD1. The trim removed 1 base at V and 5 bases at J, leaving 1 base unmatched. The CDR3 loop spans 14 amino acids. Per the germline V gene, CDR1 is SNHLY and CDR2 is FYNNEI. CDR3 sequence (DNA): TGTGCCAGCAGTGAAGGACAGGGGGCGACTGAAGCTTTCTTT. This sequence encodes CASSEGQGATEAFF. The whole variable domain, filled in from reference TRBV2 and TRBJ1-1, reads EPEVTQTPSHQVTQMGQEVILRCVPISNHLYFYWYRQILGQKVEFLVSFYNNEISEKSEIFDDQFSVERPDGSNFTLKIRSTKLEDSAMYFCASSEGQGATEAFFGQGTRLTVV.

The chain recombines TRBV13 with TRBJ1-2; no reliable D call. With 3 bases removed from V and 2 bases from J, the gap between germline ends came to 13 bases. Germline loops: CDR1 PRHDT, CDR2 FYEKMQ (reference sequence). This CDR3 region has 15 residues. The CDR3 DNA reads as TGTGCCAGCAGCTTTTCGGATTCCGGGAACTATGGCTACACCTTC. Its protein product is CASSFSDSGNYGYTF.

The count of this clone is one. The chain couples TRBV6-5 to TRBJ2-2; a weak D match, TRBD1 (5 bases). V was pared by 8 bases and J by 3 bases, with 10 bases between. Germline lookup yields CDR1 MNHEY and CDR2 SVGAGI. This CDR3 has 13 amino acids. CDR3 amino acids: CASGHRYTGELFF. The CDR3 DNA follows: TGTGCCAGCGGACACAGATACACCGGGGAGCTGTTTTTT.

The chain recombines TRBV5-4 with TRBJ1-4; TRBD1 matches at 8 bases. Germline V gene sequence: CDR1 SGHNT, CDR2 YYREEE (reference sequence). There are 16 residues in the CDR3. Trimming removed 5 bases from V and 0 bases from J; junction bases left unmatched: 6. CDR3 region: CASSNRGGSTNEKLFF. CDR3 DNA: TGTGCCAGCAGTAACAGGGGGGGATCAACTAATGAAAAACTGTTTTTT.